Sequencing of this TCR beta chain was carried out in a study of T-cell memory formation after mild COVID-19. Barcoded TCR alpha and TCR beta cDNA libraries with UMIs came from 5'RACE using constant-segment primers. A single record per CDR3 protein comes from TCRdb applying MiXCR to the 5' RACE reads. Of roughly 200,000 distinct CDR3 sequences in the sample, around 21% were seen once. Comment on this clonotype: Its target is unknown.

CDR3 length equals 15 residues. V trimming: 6 bases; J trimming: 4 bases; junction bases outside the gene matches: 9. The germline V gene encodes CDR1 MDHEN and CDR2 SYDVKM. Study outcomes and limitations: Mainly in CM and EM were contracting CD4+ clones; CD8+ were in EMRA. There was no confirmation that second-wave clones peaking on day 37 were SARS-CoV-2 specific. Among clones contracting day 15 to 85, CD4/CD8 was balanced, whereas later expanders leaned CD4+.

This TCR was recovered from an adult woman who had mild COVID-19 (a few samples of this study predate the infection). Cell type and time point are not known. The chain carries TRBV28 and TRBJ2-5, with 9 positions matching TRBD1. Sequencing was carried out using PBMCs or a T cell subset sorted from them (not recorded which). The chain's CDR3 is CASRDRDRVPETQYF. As DNA, the CDR3 is TGTGCCAGCAGGGACCGGGACAGGGTCCCAGAGACCCAGTACTTC.